This TCR beta chain was retrieved from a study of blood T cells in healthy people across ages. Germline trimming cut 4 bases from V and 1 base from J; bases unmatched to any gene: 16. Germline V lookup: CDR1 KGHDR, CDR2 SFDVKD. This CDR3 region has 20 residues. A sample-barcoded 5' primer and a J-beta primer mix were used in a second PCR of roughly 7 to 12 cycles. Each CDR3 protein is one row after TCRdb ran MiXCR on the 5' RACE reads. The sample gives about 830,000 distinct CDR3 sequences, approximately 65% of which show up once; around 30% is in the top ten. This clonotype was obtained from a man in his thirties or forties in good health. V is TRBV24-1 and J is TRBJ2-1; TRBD1 matches at 9 bases. The source material was blood. The CDR3 bases are TGTGCCACCAGTGAACGGCCGGGACAGGGACAACTATTATCCTACAATGAGCAGTTCTTC. Residues: CATSERPGQGQLLSYNEQFF.